The clone carrying this T cell receptor (beta chain) has just one count. Antigen: not known. It was with a sample-barcoded 5' primer and a J-beta primer mix that a second PCR of about 6 to 12 cycles was run. Every cDNA was tagged by a template-switch adaptor with 12 random nucleotides. A minimum of 3 million CDR3-containing paired-end reads was obtained for each sample. Using its own MiXCR run on the 5' RACE reads, TCRdb lists one record per CDR3 protein. The top ten hold around a fifth of the sample, which has about 730,000 distinct CDR3 sequences, around 40% seen once. The sample belongs to a study of blood T cells in healthy people across ages. Findings of the study overall: The fall in TCR beta diversity per million T cells was roughly linear with age.

Healthy Caucasians from Russia aged about 6 to 95 served as donors. V was pared by 6 bases and J by 6 bases, with 11 bases between. The CDR3 length is 12 residues. Germline V CDR1 and CDR2: SEHNR, FQNEAQ (reference sequence). The origin of this receptor is a woman aged 55-69 years in good health. Sequencing was done on a sample of blood. The chain couples TRBV7-9 to TRBJ1-2, with D possibly TRBD1 on 5 matching bases. For the CDR3, the DNA is TGTGCCAGCAGAGACAGTCGAAATGGCTACACCTTC. Translation: CASRDSRNGYTF.